A selection of T cell receptor beta chains follows, all from one sample in a study of blood T cell repertoires in COVID-19. TCRdb's table, derived via immunoSEQ multiplex PCR, lists solely in-frame clones and lacks some. Found here are approximately 190,000 clones, about 85% of them singletons; the top ten hold 2.1%. The source material was peripheral blood. These TCRs come from a man between 65 and 85 years old with active or convalescent COVID-19. Both conserved end residues are part of each CDR3. The D gene is left open where the match is weak. Rows give clone size only sometimes, using once, few, many, or a class for an expanded clone.

j_call: TRBJ2-7
clone_size: .
d_call: .
v_call: TRBV20-1
cdr3_nt: TGCAGTGCTAGTGGCGGCTCCTACGAGCAGTACTTC
cdr3_aa: CSASGGSYEQYF

j_call: TRBJ1-1
clone_size: .
d_call: TRBD1
v_call: TRBV10-3
cdr3_nt: TGTGCCATCAGTGACGGAGGGACAGGGAAGGTAGCTTTCTTT
cdr3_aa: CAISDGGTGKVAFF

j_call: TRBJ2-7
clone_size: .
d_call: .
v_call: TRBV28
cdr3_nt: TGTGCCAGCAGGTCAGGGGCGGGCTACGAGCAGTACTTC
cdr3_aa: CASRSGAGYEQYF

j_call: TRBJ2-5
clone_size: .
d_call: TRBD1
v_call: TRBV6-5
cdr3_nt: TGTGCCAGCGTCACAGGGGGGAGCCAAGAGACCCAGTACTTC
cdr3_aa: CASVTGGSQETQYF

j_call: TRBJ2-1
clone_size: .
d_call: TRBD2
v_call: TRBV3-1/TRBV3-2
cdr3_nt: TGTGCCAGCAGCCTCACCGGGGGACTAGCGGCTCCCCGGGGCTACAATGAGCAGTTCTTC
cdr3_aa: CASSLTGGLAAPRGYNEQFF

j_call: TRBJ2-2
clone_size: .
d_call: TRBD1
v_call: TRBV6-5
cdr3_nt: TGTGCCAGCAGCTACTCGGGACAGACGAACACCGGGGAGCTGTTTTTT
cdr3_aa: CASSYSGQTNTGELFF

j_call: TRBJ2-5
clone_size: .
d_call: TRBD1
v_call: TRBV4-1
cdr3_nt: TGCGCCAGCAGCCAAGACCTTCTTAGGGACAGACCAACCCAGTACTTC
cdr3_aa: CASSQDLLRDRPTQYF

j_call: TRBJ2-5
clone_size: .
d_call: .
v_call: TRBV3-1/TRBV3-2
cdr3_nt: TGTGCCAGCAGCCAAGATGTTTCGGGACTTAGGGGAGAGACCCAGTACTTC
cdr3_aa: CASSQDVSGLRGETQYF

j_call: TRBJ1-4
clone_size: .
d_call: .
v_call: TRBV27
cdr3_nt: TGTGCCAGCACCCGGTCCCTTGCAACTAATGAAAAACTGTTTTTT
cdr3_aa: CASTRSLATNEKLFF

j_call: TRBJ2-1
clone_size: .
d_call: .
v_call: TRBV4-1
cdr3_nt: TGCGCCAGCAGCCAACAGATAAACTCCTACAATGAGCAGTTCTTC
cdr3_aa: CASSQQINSYNEQFF

j_call: TRBJ2-5
clone_size: .
d_call: .
v_call: TRBV12-5
cdr3_nt: TGTGCTAGTGGTTTGGGACAGCAAGAGACCCAGTACTTC
cdr3_aa: CASGLGQQETQYF

j_call: TRBJ2-1
clone_size: .
d_call: TRBD2
v_call: TRBV6-1
cdr3_nt: TGTGCCAGCAGTGAAGTCTTTAGCGGGCAATACAATGAGCAGTTCTTC
cdr3_aa: CASSEVFSGQYNEQFF

j_call: TRBJ1-4
clone_size: .
d_call: TRBD1
v_call: TRBV29-1
cdr3_nt: TGCAGCCCAGCGGACAGGAGGGGATATGAAAAACTGTTTTTT
cdr3_aa: CSPADRRGYEKLFF

j_call: TRBJ2-3
clone_size: .
d_call: .
v_call: TRBV5-1
cdr3_nt: TGCGCCAGCAGCTTGGGGCCCACAGATACGCAGTATTTT
cdr3_aa: CASSLGPTDTQYF

j_call: TRBJ1-2
clone_size: .
d_call: .
v_call: TRBV9
cdr3_nt: .
cdr3_aa: CASSVGQGNTGHF

j_call: TRBJ2-5
clone_size: .
d_call: .
v_call: TRBV19
cdr3_nt: TGTGCCAGTAGTATGGCGGGACCTCCGGAGACCCAGTACTTC
cdr3_aa: CASSMAGPPETQYF

j_call: TRBJ1-2
clone_size: .
d_call: TRBD1
v_call: TRBV6-6
cdr3_nt: TGTGCCAGCCTATGGGGGGACAGAGCCTATGGCTACACCTTC
cdr3_aa: CASLWGDRAYGYTF

j_call: TRBJ2-1
clone_size: .
d_call: .
v_call: TRBV6-5
cdr3_nt: TGTGCCAGCAGTTACACACCGATCTCGGGTGAGCAGTTCTTC
cdr3_aa: CASSYTPISGEQFF

j_call: TRBJ2-7
clone_size: .
d_call: .
v_call: TRBV7-2
cdr3_nt: TGTGCCAGCAGCTTAGCGGGGCGAGGAGCCTCCTACGAGCAGTACTTC
cdr3_aa: CASSLAGRGASYEQYF

j_call: TRBJ2-1
clone_size: .
d_call: TRBD2
v_call: TRBV10-1
cdr3_nt: TGCGCCAGCGAGAGCGGGGGGGCCAACAATGAGCAGTTCTTC
cdr3_aa: CASESGGANNEQFF

j_call: TRBJ2-1
clone_size: .
d_call: .
v_call: TRBV29-1
cdr3_nt: TGCAGCGTTGAAGCCAGGGGGGTTGAGCAGTTCTTC
cdr3_aa: CSVEARGVEQFF

j_call: TRBJ2-7
clone_size: .
d_call: TRBD2
v_call: TRBV5-1
cdr3_nt: TGCGCCAGCAGCTATTTTGGTAGCGGGAGTGTTTTAAATAGGCGGCAGTACTTC
cdr3_aa: CASSYFGSGSVLNRRQYF

j_call: TRBJ2-7
clone_size: once
d_call: .
v_call: TRBV11-2
cdr3_nt: TGTGCCAGCAGCTTAGATCTAAACCCTCGCTGGCAGTACTTC
cdr3_aa: CASSLDLNPRWQYF

j_call: TRBJ2-6
clone_size: few
d_call: TRBD1
v_call: TRBV11-2
cdr3_nt: TGTGCCAGCAGAGATCCGGGACAGGGGGCTGGGGCCAACGTCCTGACTTTC
cdr3_aa: CASRDPGQGAGANVLTF

j_call: TRBJ1-5
clone_size: .
d_call: .
v_call: TRBV28
cdr3_nt: TGTGCCAGCACCCCCACGAAGGGGATACCCCAGCATTTT
cdr3_aa: CASTPTKGIPQHF

j_call: TRBJ2-2
clone_size: .
d_call: TRBD2
v_call: TRBV5-1
cdr3_nt: TGCGCCAGCAGCTTGTTCGGGAGGAAAGCCGGGGAGCTGTTTTTT
cdr3_aa: CASSLFGRKAGELFF

j_call: TRBJ1-1
clone_size: few
d_call: TRBD1
v_call: TRBV7-9
cdr3_nt: TGTGCCAGCAGCTTAGAACGAACAGGGGTTGGGACTGAAGCTTTCTTT
cdr3_aa: CASSLERTGVGTEAFF

j_call: TRBJ2-7
clone_size: .
d_call: TRBD1
v_call: TRBV28
cdr3_nt: TGTGCCAGCAGTTATTCCGGGACAGAGTCCTACGAGCAGTACTTC
cdr3_aa: CASSYSGTESYEQYF

j_call: TRBJ2-1
clone_size: few
d_call: TRBD2
v_call: TRBV28
cdr3_nt: TGTGCCAGCAGTTACGGGACTAGCGGGTGGTATGAGCAGTTCTTC
cdr3_aa: CASSYGTSGWYEQFF

j_call: TRBJ2-2
clone_size: .
d_call: TRBD1
v_call: TRBV2
cdr3_nt: TGTGCCAGCCAGATGGGACAGTACACCGGGGAGCTGTTTTTT
cdr3_aa: CASQMGQYTGELFF

j_call: TRBJ2-1
clone_size: .
d_call: TRBD1
v_call: TRBV7-9
cdr3_nt: TGTGCCAGCAGCTTGTCGGAGACAGGGTATGAGCAGTTCTTC
cdr3_aa: CASSLSETGYEQFF

j_call: TRBJ2-1
clone_size: .
d_call: .
v_call: TRBV20-1
cdr3_nt: TGCAGTGCTAGTTTGAGCGGTAATCCTTTTGGTGAGCAGTTCTTC
cdr3_aa: CSASLSGNPFGEQFF

j_call: TRBJ2-2
clone_size: .
d_call: TRBD2
v_call: TRBV15
cdr3_nt: TGTGCCACCAGCAGAGATCACAAGAGGACTAGCGGGGAGCTGTTTTTT
cdr3_aa: CATSRDHKRTSGELFF

j_call: TRBJ2-1
clone_size: .
d_call: TRBD1
v_call: TRBV27
cdr3_nt: TGTGCCAGCAGGCGATCGAGGGGGCCCACCTTCGACAATGAGCAGTTCTTC
cdr3_aa: CASRRSRGPTFDNEQFF

j_call: TRBJ1-1
clone_size: .
d_call: TRBD1
v_call: TRBV6-6
cdr3_nt: TGTGCCAGCGGAACGACAGGGATGAACACTGAAGCTTTCTTT
cdr3_aa: CASGTTGMNTEAFF

j_call: TRBJ2-3
clone_size: .
d_call: .
v_call: TRBV11-2
cdr3_nt: TGTGCCAGCAGCCCCCGGGTAGGGGTCTCAGCAGATACGCAGTATTTT
cdr3_aa: CASSPRVGVSADTQYF

j_call: TRBJ1-6
clone_size: .
d_call: TRBD1
v_call: TRBV2
cdr3_nt: TGTGCCAGCGAGTTCTTAAGACAGGGGAGCTCCTATAATTCACCCCTCCACTTT
cdr3_aa: CASEFLRQGSSYNSPLHF

j_call: TRBJ2-1
clone_size: .
d_call: TRBD2
v_call: TRBV6-2/TRBV6-3
cdr3_nt: TGTGCCAGCAGCCGCCTAGCGGGGGCCCCCTACAATGAGCAGTTCTTC
cdr3_aa: CASSRLAGAPYNEQFF

j_call: TRBJ2-2
clone_size: .
d_call: TRBD2
v_call: TRBV3-1/TRBV3-2
cdr3_nt: TGTGCCAGCAGGACTAGCGGAGACACCGGGGAGCTGTTTTTT
cdr3_aa: CASRTSGDTGELFF

j_call: TRBJ2-2
clone_size: .
d_call: TRBD2
v_call: TRBV3-1/TRBV3-2
cdr3_nt: TGTGCCAGCAGCCCTCCGGGGGGCGGGGAGCTGTTTTTT
cdr3_aa: CASSPPGGGELFF

j_call: TRBJ1-4
clone_size: .
d_call: TRBD1
v_call: TRBV5-1
cdr3_nt: TGCGCCAGCAGCCTGGGACAGGCCTGGGAAAAACTGTTTTTT
cdr3_aa: CASSLGQAWEKLFF

j_call: TRBJ2-3
clone_size: .
d_call: .
v_call: TRBV11-3
cdr3_nt: TGTGCCAGCAGCCCGAGACACACAGATACGCAGTATTTT
cdr3_aa: CASSPRHTDTQYF

j_call: TRBJ1-2
clone_size: .
d_call: .
v_call: TRBV5-6
cdr3_nt: TGTGCCAGCAAGCGGGCGGGCTACTATGGCTACACCTTC
cdr3_aa: CASKRAGYYGYTF

j_call: TRBJ2-7
clone_size: .
d_call: .
v_call: TRBV27
cdr3_nt: TGTGCCAGCAGTCCAGGGGCCCCCTCCTACGAGCAGTACTTC
cdr3_aa: CASSPGAPSYEQYF

j_call: TRBJ1-2
clone_size: .
d_call: .
v_call: TRBV5-6
cdr3_nt: TGTGCCAGCAGCCCCCGGAAGGACATATACTATGGCTACACCTTC
cdr3_aa: CASSPRKDIYYGYTF

j_call: TRBJ1-4
clone_size: .
d_call: TRBD1
v_call: TRBV5-1
cdr3_nt: TGCGCCAGCAGCCATGGACAGGGAGGTGAAAAACTGTTTTTT
cdr3_aa: CASSHGQGGEKLFF

j_call: TRBJ2-3
clone_size: .
d_call: TRBD2
v_call: TRBV7-2
cdr3_nt: TGTGCCAGCAGCCAAGGACTAGCGGGGGGCACAGATACGCAGTATTTT
cdr3_aa: CASSQGLAGGTDTQYF

j_call: TRBJ2-2
clone_size: .
d_call: .
v_call: TRBV20-1
cdr3_nt: TGCAGTGCGAACAGGGCCGGGGAGCTGTTTTTT
cdr3_aa: CSANRAGELFF

j_call: TRBJ2-7
clone_size: .
d_call: TRBD1
v_call: TRBV6-5
cdr3_nt: TGTGCCAGCAGTTACCGGTATAGACAGGGGTATAACGAGCAGTACTTC
cdr3_aa: CASSYRYRQGYNEQYF

j_call: TRBJ2-5
clone_size: .
d_call: .
v_call: TRBV5-5
cdr3_nt: TGTGCCAGCAGCGGGGGGAGCGCTGGAGAGACCCAGTACTTC
cdr3_aa: CASSGGSAGETQYF

j_call: TRBJ2-7
clone_size: .
d_call: TRBD1
v_call: TRBV10-3
cdr3_nt: TGTGCCATCAGTGATATGGACAGGGGAGGGGAGCAGTACTTC
cdr3_aa: CAISDMDRGGEQYF